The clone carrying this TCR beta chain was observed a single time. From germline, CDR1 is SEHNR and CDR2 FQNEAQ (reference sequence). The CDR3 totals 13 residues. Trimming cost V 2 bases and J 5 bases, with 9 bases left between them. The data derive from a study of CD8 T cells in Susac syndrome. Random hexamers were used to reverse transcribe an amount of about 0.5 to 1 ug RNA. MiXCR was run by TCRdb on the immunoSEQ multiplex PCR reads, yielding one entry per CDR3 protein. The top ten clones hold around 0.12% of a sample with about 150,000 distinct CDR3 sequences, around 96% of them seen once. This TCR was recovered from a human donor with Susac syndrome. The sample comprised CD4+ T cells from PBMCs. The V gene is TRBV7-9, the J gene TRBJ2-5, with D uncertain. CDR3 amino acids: CASSLLFGETQYF. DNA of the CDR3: TGTGCCAGCAGCTTACTGTTCGGCGAGACCCAGTACTTC.